The 31 T cell receptor beta chains presented below share a single source sample, sequenced in a study of T-cell memory formation after mild COVID-19. TCRdb recomputed calls from the 5' RACE reads with MiXCR, one row per CDR3 protein. The profile covers under 300,000 distinct CDR3 sequences, with around 8% appearing a single time and roughly 22% taken by the ten largest. The sequencing sample was made of PBMCs or a T cell subset sorted from them (not recorded which). The receptors stem from a man younger than 35 who had mild COVID-19 (a few samples of this study predate the infection). Cell type and time point are not known.

This chain uses TRBV7-9 with TRBJ1-1, with D unresolved. The V gene's germline CDR1 is SEHNR and CDR2 FQNEAQ (reference sequence). The CDR3 is made up of 15 amino acids. V lost 5 bases and J lost 1, with 14 bases in between. The CDR3 region is CASSPHNSGNTEAFF. The CDR3 DNA reads TGTGCCAGCAGCCCTCATAATAGCGGGAACACTGAAGCTTTCTTT.

This clonotype was found a few times. The rearrangement uses TRBV9 and TRBJ1-3; TRBD1 agrees at 7 bases. This CDR3 spans 16 amino acids. CDR1 is SGDLS, CDR2 YYNGEE, per germline. Losses at the gene ends were 3 bases for V and 0 bases for J; bases not matched to a gene: 6. CDR3 bases: TGTGCCAGCAGCGAAGGGACAGCCGACTCTGGAAACACCATATATTTT. This codes for CASSEGTADSGNTIYF.

The chain links TRBV20-1 to TRBJ1-5; TRBD1 matches 10 bases. The CDR3 is 12 residues long. Trimming cost V 6 bases and J 5 bases; bases outside gene matches: 1. Germline-derived CDR1 and CDR2 are DFQATT and SNEGSKA (reference sequence). The CDR3 sequence: CSAGTGDQPQHF. The CDR3 DNA follows: TGCAGTGCAGGGACAGGGGATCAGCCCCAGCATTTT.

This clonotype was counted at least ten times. In DNA form, the CDR3 reads TGTGCCAGCAGCTTAATTTCAGGGGGCCGGGGAGAGACCCAGTACTTC. Translated: CASSLISGGRGETQYF. The J gene is TRBJ2-5, the V gene TRBV7-3, with 8 bases that match TRBD1. The V and J ends lost 1 base and 4 bases, in that order; junction bases with no gene match: 8. This CDR3 spans 16 amino acids. CDR1 and CDR2 from the germline V gene are SGHTA and FQGTGA.

This clonotype was detected only a few times. This chain joins TRBV25-1 and TRBJ2-1; unclear D gene. The CDR3 is 15 residues long. V was pared by 0 bases and J by 8 bases, with 14 bases between. The V gene's germline CDR1 is MGHDK and CDR2 SYGVNS. CDR3 loop: CASSEYPSAEDEQFF. DNA of the CDR3: TGTGCCAGCAGTGAATATCCCTCGGCCGAGGATGAGCAGTTCTTC.

This clonotype was counted a few times. The rearrangement joins TRBV6-2 or TRBV6-3 to TRBJ2-1; the match to TRBD1 covers 7 bases. V lost 8 bases and J lost 2; bases outside the gene matches: 6. CDR3 length: 14 residues. Per germline, CDR1 MNHEY and CDR2 SVGEGT. The CDR3 is CASHRGSAYNEQFF. In nucleotides, the CDR3 is TGTGCCAGCCACAGGGGAAGCGCCTACAATGAGCAGTTCTTC.

Worth noting for this clonotype: One end of the junction does not line up with germline, which may come from a read error. The chain is built from TRBV6-2 or TRBV6-3 and TRBJ1-5, with D possibly matching TRBD1 (5 bases). The germline gives CDR1 MNHEY, CDR2 SVGEGT. CDR3 length: 15 amino acids. The DNA of the CDR3 is TGTGCCAGCATTCCGGCGGGACGAAGCAATCAGCCCCAGAATTTT. This codes for CASIPAGRSNQPQNF.

Note on this clonotype: This clone may be a read error of a much larger clone one base away. V gene TRBV20-1 combines with J gene TRBJ2-4; D not certain. Germline CDR1 is DFQATT and CDR2 is SNEGSKA (reference sequence). The CDR3 has 14 residues. V dropped 6 bases and J dropped 0 bases, with 12 bases sitting between them. This CDR3 reads CSAALSGAKNIQYF. CDR3 DNA sequence: TGCAGTGCCGCCCTGTCCGGAGCCAAAAACATTCAGTACTTC.

This clonotype was seen only a few times. The rearrangement uses TRBV6-2 or TRBV6-3 and TRBJ1-1; TRBD1 is a possible D gene (5 bases). This CDR3 has 14 amino acids. Per the germline V gene, CDR1 is MNHEY and CDR2 is SVGEGT. The V end lost 6 bases, the J end lost 4 bases, and 15 bases lay between the germline ends. The CDR3 DNA reads as TGTGCCAGCAGGGACTATGGGGGTGGCACTGAAGCTTTCTTT. Translating gives CASRDYGGGTEAFF.

The genes are TRBV2 and TRBJ1-5; D uncertain. This CDR3 is 16 amino acids long. The germline CDR1 and CDR2 sequences are SNHLY and FYNNEI. V lost 1 base, J lost 0 bases, and 10 bases lay in between. The CDR3 bases are TGTGCCAGCAGTGAAGGGCAAGGTCCTAGCAATCAGCCCCAGCATTTT. This codes for CASSEGQGPSNQPQHF.

This clonotype was recorded a few times. The genes are TRBV5-1 and TRBJ2-4; D might be TRBD1 (5 bases). Trimming pared 4 bases from V and 4 bases from J, leaving 9 bases between. The CDR3 covers 13 residues. Germline V CDR1 and CDR2: SGHRS, YFSETQ. The CDR3 is CASSHDSKNIQYF. The CDR3 DNA reads TGCGCCAGCAGCCATGACAGTAAAAACATTCAGTACTTC.

This clonotype was detected a few times. The chain uses TRBV15 and TRBJ1-1; D ambiguous. Trimming removed 1 base at V and 2 bases at J, with 8 bases between. The CDR3 is 14 residues long. CDR1 is LNHNV and CDR2 is YYDKDF in the germline V gene (reference sequence). The CDR3 region has the DNA TGTGCCACCAGCAGAGCCAGGTTTAACACTGAAGCTTTCTTT. Its translation: CATSRARFNTEAFF.

V and J are TRBV7-3 and TRBJ2-6, with TRBD1 matching 7 bases. Germline trimming cut 0 bases from V and 0 bases from J; bases unmatched to any gene: 20. Germline-derived CDR1 and CDR2 are SGHTA and FQGTGA. The CDR3 spans 23 residues. CDR3 sequence (DNA): TGTGCCAGCAGCTTAACGATTCTCACTCAACTAGTTGGACAGGCCTCTGGGGCCAACGTCCTGACTTTC. It specifies CASSLTILTQLVGQASGANVLTF.

The V and J genes are TRBV7-9 and TRBJ2-2; 8 positions match TRBD1. Per germline, CDR1 SEHNR and CDR2 FQNEAQ (reference sequence). V shed 6 bases, J shed 5 bases, and the junction held 8 bases outside the gene matches. The CDR3 covers 15 residues. CDR3: CASRPTGGRTGELFF. CDR3 DNA: TGTGCCAGCAGACCAACAGGGGGAAGAACCGGGGAGCTGTTTTTT.

This clonotype was seen a few times. The genes are TRBV24-1 and TRBJ1-2; the D gene is possibly TRBD1 (6 bases). The CDR3 contains 14 residues. The V end was cut by 9 bases, the J end by 8 bases, with 21 bases between. Per the germline V gene, CDR1 is KGHDR and CDR2 is SFDVKD. In DNA, the CDR3 is TGTGCCACCTCGGCGGGGGGCGCCTCTGGAGGCTACACCTTC. It encodes CATSAGGASGGYTF.

Ten or more counts support this clonotype. The CDR3, as DNA: TGTGCCTGGGACCCGGGACAGGGGTACTACGAGCAGTACTTC. It encodes CAWDPGQGYYEQYF. The rearrangement uses TRBV30 and TRBJ2-7, with 10 nucleotides matching TRBD1. Trimming removed 5 bases from V and 3 bases from J; junction bases left unmatched: 7. CDR1 GTSNPN and CDR2 SVGIG come from the germline V gene (reference sequence). The length of the CDR3 is 14 residues.

In its sample, this clonotype was seen once. The chain recombines TRBV29-1 with TRBJ2-3; D possibly matches TRBD1 or TRBD2 (5 bases each). The CDR3 contains 16 residues. The V end lost 1 base, the J end lost 1 base, and 15 bases lay between the germline ends. The germline V gene encodes CDR1 SQVTM and CDR2 ANQGSEA. In DNA form, the CDR3 reads TGCAGCGTTGAAGTTTATGGGGGACGGGGCACAGATACGCAGTATTTT. Residues: CSVEVYGGRGTDTQYF.

The chain links TRBV7-9 to TRBJ1-3; D is undetermined. This CDR3 spans 13 amino acids. The germline V gene encodes CDR1 SEHNR and CDR2 FQNEAQ (reference sequence). V gave up 3 bases and J gave up 4 bases, with 7 bases separating them. CDR3 in amino acids: CASSLGGGNTIYF. Here the CDR3 DNA reads TGTGCCAGCAGCTTGGGCGGAGGAAACACCATATATTTT.

In this sample, this clonotype turned up many times. V gene TRBV28 combines with J gene TRBJ1-2; 7 bases align to TRBD1. Germline CDR1 MDHEN, CDR2 SYDVKM. Trimming removed 4 bases from V and 7 bases from J; junction bases left unmatched: 9. The CDR3 covers 14 residues. For the CDR3, the DNA is TGTGCCAGCAGTTCAATACAGGGGATCGGTGGCTACACCTTC. Translation gives CASSSIQGIGGYTF.

The V and J genes are TRBV7-2 and TRBJ1-2; tentative D call: TRBD1 (6 bases). The CDR3 has 16 amino acids. Trimming shortened V by 7 bases and J by 6 bases, and 24 bases separated the two germline ends. The germline gives CDR1 SGHTA, CDR2 FQGNSA. The DNA of the CDR3 is TGTGCCAGCACCCTGGATTGGGGGGCGGACCTCGATGGCTACACCTTC. Its translation is CASTLDWGADLDGYTF.

In this sample, this clonotype turned up a few times. The CDR3 here is CASSPSGSGGRETQYF. In DNA form, the CDR3 reads TGTGCCAGCAGCCCGTCAGGCAGTGGGGGGAGAGAGACCCAGTACTTC. The chain has TRBV7-2 and TRBJ2-5, with a tentative D call TRBD2 (6 bases). This CDR3 has 16 residues. Germline V gene sequence: CDR1 SGHTA, CDR2 FQGNSA. The V and J ends lost 5 bases and 4 bases respectively, with 20 bases between them.

This clonotype was seen a few times. At one boundary the junction diverges from the germline segment, which might be a read error. The V gene is TRBV20-1, the J gene TRBJ1-6; D call uncertain. This CDR3 is built from 14 residues. Germline assignment: CDR1 DFQATT and CDR2 SNEGSKA (reference sequence). The CDR3 reads CSARVPDLNSPLHF. Here the CDR3 DNA reads TGCAGTGCTAGAGTGCCAGATTTGAATTCCCCCCTCCACTTT.

The table lists this clonotype with a few counts. V is TRBV5-4 and J is TRBJ1-2; 7 nucleotides match TRBD1. With 4 bases clipped from V and 8 bases from J, the junction kept 5 bases outside the gene matches. This CDR3 comprises 12 residues. Germline CDR1 is SGHNT and CDR2 is YYREEE (reference sequence). The CDR3, as DNA: TGTGCCAGCAGCGAGAGGGACAGCGGCTACACCTTC. Amino acid sequence: CASSERDSGYTF.

This clonotype was detected many times. The V gene is TRBV20-1, the J gene TRBJ1-2, with TRBD1 as a possible D gene (5 bases). Trimming pared 3 bases from V and 8 bases from J, leaving 16 bases between. This CDR3 spans 13 amino acids. Germline V lookup: CDR1 DFQATT, CDR2 SNEGSKA (reference sequence). The CDR3 coding sequence is TGCAGTGCTAGTAGCGGGGCAGGCGGCGGCTACACCTTC. Residues: CSASSGAGGGYTF.

CDR3 amino acids: CASSTLQGPHEQYV. The CDR3 region has the DNA TGTGCCAGCAGTACTCTACAGGGCCCCCACGAGCAGTACGTC. V and J are TRBV5-5 and TRBJ2-7; TRBD1 might be the D (6 bases). The CDR3 is 14 amino acids. V lost 5 bases to trimming and J lost 5 bases, with 17 bases between them. The germline CDR1 and CDR2 sequences are SGHKS and YYEKEE (reference sequence).

This clonotype was seen at least ten times. This sequence joins TRBV5-1 and TRBJ2-3; D unresolved. Germline V gives CDR1 SGHRS, CDR2 YFSETQ. V lost 4 bases to trimming and J lost 6 bases, with 12 bases between them. The CDR3 covers 13 residues. The CDR3 here is CASSPIVRDTQYF. For the CDR3, the DNA is TGCGCCAGCAGCCCTATAGTACGGGATACGCAGTATTTT.

This sequence joins TRBV29-1 and TRBJ2-1, with D unclear. There are 12 residues in the CDR3. Germline CDR1 SQVTM, CDR2 ANQGSEA. Trimming shortened V by 4 bases and J by 7 bases, and 11 bases separated the two germline ends. The CDR3 protein is CSVVDPENEQFF. For the CDR3, the DNA is TGCAGCGTTGTTGACCCTGAGAATGAGCAGTTCTTC.

In its sample, this clonotype was seen many times. The chain links TRBV7-3 to TRBJ2-2; 8 bases are shared with TRBD2. V shed 2 bases and J 6 bases; nucleotides not matched to a gene: 5. CDR1 is SGHTA and CDR2 is FQGTGA in the germline V gene. This CDR3 is built from 15 residues. The chain's CDR3 is CASSLGAGGPGELFF. Here the CDR3 DNA reads TGTGCCAGCAGCTTAGGGGCGGGGGGCCCCGGGGAGCTGTTTTTT.

This clonotype was detected ten times or more. This chain uses TRBV5-1 with TRBJ2-2; D call uncertain. Germline assignment: CDR1 SGHRS and CDR2 YFSETQ. Trimming shortened V by 1 base and J by 3 bases, and 13 bases separated the two germline ends. There are 16 residues in the CDR3. CDR3 sequence reads: CASSLTVTGHTGELFF. CDR3 DNA sequence: TGCGCCAGCAGCTTGACAGTAACCGGACACACCGGGGAGCTGTTTTTT.

The genes are TRBV24-1 and TRBJ2-3; TRBD1 matches 7 bases. V lost 2 bases and J lost 4; bases outside the gene matches: 5. Germline values: CDR1 KGHDR, CDR2 SFDVKD. This CDR3 has 15 amino acids. The CDR3: CATSDSGTDPDTQYF. The CDR3 coding sequence is TGTGCCACCAGTGATTCGGGGACAGACCCAGATACGCAGTATTTT.

In this sample, this clonotype turned up many times. The rearrangement links TRBV5-6 to TRBJ2-7; D uncertain. CDR3 length: 12 amino acids. Germline V gene sequence: CDR1 SGHDT, CDR2 YYEEEE. V lost 3 bases to trimming and J lost 2 bases, with 6 bases between them. The CDR3 protein is CASSSGPYEQYV. CDR3 DNA sequence: TGTGCCAGCAGCTCCGGCCCCTACGAGCAGTACGTC.